Sequencing of this T cell receptor (beta chain) was carried out in a study of cytomegalovirus exposure and HLA in healthy donors. Broader study findings: The HLA-A and HLA-B alleles of most subjects were reportedly predicted accurately from TCR beta sequences.

Worth noting for this clone: The antigen is unknown.

The PCR used 60 Vbeta and 13 Jbeta primers. The protocol was immunoSEQ multiplex PCR, while the TCRdb copy is restricted to in-frame clones and leaves out a portion. This table has some 100,000 clones, roughly 75% appearing once. The CDR3 is 11 residues long. V was clipped by 2 bases and J by 4 bases, with 3 bases between them. Germline V gene data show CDR1 as SNHLY and CDR2 as FYNNEI. The TCR was taken from a male donor in good health and CMV-seropositive. The chain joins TRBV2 to TRBJ2-7; D not certain. The sequenced sample consisted of PBMCs. The CDR3 here is CASSEYYEQYF. The CDR3 DNA reads TGTGCCAGCAGTGAATATTACGAGCAGTACTTC.